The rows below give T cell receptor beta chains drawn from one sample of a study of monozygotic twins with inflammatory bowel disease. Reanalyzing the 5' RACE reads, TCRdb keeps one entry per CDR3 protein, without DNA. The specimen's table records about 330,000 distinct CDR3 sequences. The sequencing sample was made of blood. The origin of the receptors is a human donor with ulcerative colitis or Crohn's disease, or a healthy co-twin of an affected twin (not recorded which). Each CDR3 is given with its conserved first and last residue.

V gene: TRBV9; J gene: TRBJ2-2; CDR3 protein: CASSVTGGVTGELFF
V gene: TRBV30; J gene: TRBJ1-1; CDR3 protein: CAWSGPGTLNTEAFF
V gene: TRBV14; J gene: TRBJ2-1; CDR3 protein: CASSQVRAYNEQFF
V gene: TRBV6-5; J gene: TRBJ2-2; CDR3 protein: CASSYKGGNTGELFF
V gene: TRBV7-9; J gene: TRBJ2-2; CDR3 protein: CASSLLQGGGELFF
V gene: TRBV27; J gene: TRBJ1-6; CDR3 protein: CASSLFLDPNSPLHF
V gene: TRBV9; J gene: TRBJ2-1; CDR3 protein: CASSPGGSGAYNEQFF
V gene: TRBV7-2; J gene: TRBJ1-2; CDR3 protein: CASSFLPSGQANYGYTF
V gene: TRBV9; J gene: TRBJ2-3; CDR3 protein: CASSGGGRTDTQYF
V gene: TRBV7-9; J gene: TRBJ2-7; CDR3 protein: CASSFGLAADEQYF
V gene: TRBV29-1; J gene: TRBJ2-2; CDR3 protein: CSVRSPTSGGLTGELFF
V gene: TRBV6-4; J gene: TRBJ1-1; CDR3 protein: CASKEGENTEAFF
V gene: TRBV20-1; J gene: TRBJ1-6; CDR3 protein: CSATMDSQKRNSPLHF
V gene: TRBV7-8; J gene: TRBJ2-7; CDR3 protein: CASSLTTDYEQYF
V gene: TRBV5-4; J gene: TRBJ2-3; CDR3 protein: CASSSGGIATDTQYF
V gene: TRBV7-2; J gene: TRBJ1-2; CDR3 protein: CASRKGGAGGYTF
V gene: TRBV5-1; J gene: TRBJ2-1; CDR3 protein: CASSLYRNNEQFF
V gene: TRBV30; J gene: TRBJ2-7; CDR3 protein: CAWSGGKGLEQYF
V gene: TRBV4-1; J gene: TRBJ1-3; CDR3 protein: CASSHQAGVGNTIYF
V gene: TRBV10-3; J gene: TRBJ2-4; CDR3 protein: CATEPGEVAKNIQYF
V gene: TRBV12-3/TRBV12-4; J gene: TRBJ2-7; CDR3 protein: CATKVTSGSREQYF